This T cell receptor beta chain is drawn from a study of blood T cell repertoires in COVID-19. On this clone itself: Other DNA variants within this sample encode the same CDR3.

Assay used: immunoSEQ multiplex PCR; TCRdb lists only in-frame clones, some missing. The sample lists 300,000 to 450,000 clones, approximately 77% seen once, with about 1.2% in the top ten. This CDR3 region has 15 residues. Germline-derived CDR1 and CDR2 are SEHNR and FQNEAQ (reference sequence). V was trimmed by 1 base and J by 2 bases, leaving 11 bases between them. The sample was peripheral blood. This TCR was recovered from a human donor with acute or convalescent COVID-19. The donor label of this sample is uncertain. V is TRBV7-9 and J is TRBJ1-2; possible D gene TRBD1, 6 bases. The chain's CDR3 is CASSLGQGRNYGYTF. DNA for the CDR3: TGTGCCAGCAGCTTAGGGCAGGGGCGAAACTATGGCTACACCTTC.